These 16 T cell receptor beta chains originate from one sample sequenced in a study of control samples from healthy donors and cancer patients. Some clones are missing from TCRdb's copy, which holds only in-frame ones; the method was immunoSEQ multiplex PCR. The repertoire includes tens of thousands of clones, around 78% of them detected once, and over 45% sits in the top ten. Sequencing was performed on blood. The receptors derive from a man in his fifties or sixties in good health.

This CDR3 is CASSKGSGRSSYNEQFF. The CDR3 nucleotides read TGTGCCAGCAGCAAAGGTAGCGGGAGATCCTCCTACAATGAGCAGTTCTTC. The chain combines TRBV21-1 with TRBJ2-1; TRBD2 is the table's D call, not checked against the DNA. TRBV21-1 is assigned pseudogene status. The CDR3 is 17 residues long.

The chain uses TRBV7-8 and TRBJ2-6, with D perhaps being TRBD1 or TRBD2 (5 bases each). The CDR3 runs 15 residues. Trimming stripped 3 bases from V and 4 bases from J, with 10 bases between. From germline, CDR1 is SGHVS and CDR2 FQNEAQ. The DNA of the CDR3 is TGTGCCAGCAGCTTGGACGGGGCCGGGGCCAACGTCCTGACTTTC. Translating gives CASSLDGAGANVLTF.

This chain joins TRBV3-1 (or the pseudogene TRBV3-2) and TRBJ1-1; D remains ambiguous. CDR1 and CDR2 (germline): LGHDT, YNNKEL (reference sequence). The CDR3 loop spans 14 amino acids. Trimming cost V 2 bases and J 3 bases, with 10 bases left between them. The CDR3 DNA is TGTGCCAGCAGCCAACGCCATGGAGACACTGAAGCTTTCTTT. This sequence encodes CASSQRHGDTEAFF.

As for this clone: The same CDR3 also results from other DNA sequences found in this sample. The rearrangement links TRBV2 to TRBJ2-7; D may be TRBD1 or TRBD2 (8 bases each). The CDR3 runs to 14 residues. V was pared by 8 bases and J by 6 bases, with 20 bases between. CDR1 is SNHLY, CDR2 FYNNEI, per germline. The CDR3, as DNA: TGTGCCAGCGCGGGGGGTGGCAGGGGGCTCGAGCAGTACTTC. Protein sequence: CASAGGGRGLEQYF.

The chain has TRBV18 and TRBJ2-7; D might be TRBD1 (5 bases). This CDR3 is built from 15 residues. Germline values: CDR1 KGHSH, CDR2 LQKENI. The V and J ends lost 4 bases and 5 bases respectively, with 18 bases between them. This chain's CDR3 is CASSRNQGRQDEQYF. DNA of the CDR3: TGTGCCAGCTCACGTAATCAGGGAAGGCAGGACGAGCAGTACTTC. Based on the CDR3 plus reference TRBV18 and TRBJ2-7, the full variable domain is NAGVMQNPRHLVRRRGQEARLRCSPMKGHSHVYWYRQLPEEGLKFMVYLQKENIIDESGMPKERFSAEFPKEGPSILRIQQVVRGDSAAYFCASSRNQGRQDEQYFGPGTRLTVT.

The chain uses TRBV30 and TRBJ2-2, with 7 bases fitting TRBD1. This CDR3 is 15 amino acids long. Germline trimming cut 5 bases from V and 4 bases from J; bases unmatched to any gene: 10. The germline CDR1 and CDR2 sequences are GTSNPN and SVGIG (reference sequence). CDR3 DNA: TGTGCCTGGTCCCGACAGGGTTTTTTCACCGGGGAGCTGTTTTTT. It translates to CAWSRQGFFTGELFF.

The chain combines TRBV5-1 with TRBJ2-7; 8 bases fit TRBD1. Germline trimming cut 3 bases from V and 0 bases from J; bases unmatched to any gene: 8. The germline V gene encodes CDR1 SGHRS and CDR2 YFSETQ. CDR3 length: 16 amino acids. CDR3 sequence (DNA): TGCGCCAGCAGCTGGGGCCGGGACAGGCACTCCTACGAGCAGTACTTC. Protein sequence: CASSWGRDRHSYEQYF.

CDR3 coding DNA: TGTGCCAGCAGTACTGGGACCACCTACGAGCAGTACTTC. Protein sequence: CASSTGTTYEQYF. The rearrangement uses TRBV6-5 and TRBJ2-7, with D perhaps assigned TRBD1 or TRBD2 (5 bases each). Trimming pared 5 bases from V and 2 bases from J, leaving 10 bases between. The length of the CDR3 is 13 residues. Germline V gene lookup returns CDR1 MNHEY and CDR2 SVGAGI.

This chain connects TRBV9 to TRBJ2-1; 8 bases line up with TRBD2. Germline V gives CDR1 SGDLS, CDR2 YYNGEE. V lost 1 base, J lost 8 bases, and 8 bases stayed unmatched. The CDR3 spans 15 residues. CDR3 region: CASSVLAGGLDEQFF. CDR3 nucleotide sequence: TGTGCCAGCAGCGTACTTGCGGGAGGTCTGGATGAGCAGTTCTTC. Full variable domain (remainder filled in from reference TRBV9 and TRBJ2-1): DSGVTQTPKHLITATGQRVTLRCSPRSGDLSVYWYQQSLDQGLQFLIQYYNGEERAKGNILERFSAQQFPDLHSELNLSSLELGDSALYFCASSVLAGGLDEQFFGPGTRLTVL.

This clone was observed once. The rearrangement joins TRBV7-8 to TRBJ1-1, with 7 positions matching TRBD1. Per the germline V gene, CDR1 is SGHVS and CDR2 is FQNEAQ. This CDR3 has 15 amino acids. Unmatched junction bases numbered 10, after V lost 7 bases and J lost 2 bases. The CDR3 is CASTKSGQANTEAFF. For the CDR3, the DNA is TGTGCCAGCACCAAAAGTGGACAGGCCAACACTGAAGCTTTCTTT.

The chain uses TRBV19 and TRBJ2-7, with D perhaps assigned TRBD1 or TRBD2 (5 bases each). The CDR3 runs to 13 residues. Trimming shortened V by 8 bases and J by 3 bases, and 14 bases separated the two germline ends. CDR1 is LNHDA, CDR2 SQIVND, per germline (reference sequence). The CDR3 DNA is TGTGCCAGTTCTCCCGGGACGTTCTACGAGCAGTACTTC. It yields the protein CASSPGTFYEQYF.

The gene calls are TRBV2 and TRBJ1-1; D not certain. With 5 bases removed from V and 4 bases from J, the gap between germline ends came to 11 bases. Germline V gives CDR1 SNHLY, CDR2 FYNNEI. The CDR3 runs 13 residues. CDR3 sequence (DNA): TGTGCCAGCAGTTCTGGTGGCCTCACTGAAGCTTTCTTT. This codes for CASSSGGLTEAFF.

This chain joins TRBV9 and TRBJ1-1; D call uncertain. The V gene lost 3 bases and the J gene lost 1 base, with 7 bases spanning the gap. The CDR3 sequence is 13 residues long. The germline V gene has CDR1 SGDLS and CDR2 YYNGEE. CDR3 bases: TGTGCCAGCAGCGCAGACGGGAACACTGAAGCTTTCTTT. Translated, it gives CASSADGNTEAFF.

This clone was seen only a few times. V gene TRBV7-9 combines with J gene TRBJ1-2; TRBD1 aligns across 11 bases. The CDR3 has 14 amino acids. V dropped 3 bases and J dropped 8; count of bases not matched to a gene: 5. Germline CDR1 is SEHNR and CDR2 is FQNEAQ (reference sequence). The CDR3 DNA is TGTGCCAGCAGCTTGGACAGGGGGCTTGACGGCTACACCTTC. It encodes CASSLDRGLDGYTF.

The chain has TRBV18 and TRBJ1-5; unclear D gene. The CDR3 spans 14 residues. Looked up from germline, CDR1 is KGHSH and CDR2 is LQKENI. Trimming shortened V by 6 bases and J by 3 bases, and 12 bases separated the two germline ends. In DNA form, the CDR3 reads TGTGCCAGCTCGCGGAGGAGGGACAATCAGCCCCAGCATTTT. It encodes CASSRRRDNQPQHF. The whole variable domain, remainder taken from reference TRBV18 and TRBJ1-5, is NAGVMQNPRHLVRRRGQEARLRCSPMKGHSHVYWYRQLPEEGLKFMVYLQKENIIDESGMPKERFSAEFPKEGPSILRIQQVVRGDSAAYFCASSRRRDNQPQHFGDGTRLSIL.

The chain's CDR3 is CASSFSSGDTEAFF. The DNA of the CDR3 is TGTGCCAGCAGCTTTTCATCCGGGGACACTGAAGCTTTCTTT. This rearrangement joins TRBV7-9 to TRBJ1-1, with unresolved D. The CDR3 sequence is 14 residues long. In germline, CDR1 is SEHNR, CDR2 FQNEAQ (reference sequence). V was clipped by 3 bases and J by 3 bases, with 11 bases between them.